Listed here is a single T cell receptor (beta chain). These data are taken from a study of blood T cell repertoires in COVID-19. Looking at the study overall: Collection of acute and convalescent COVID-19 samples took place in the United States, Italy and Spain. The analysed material was cDNA or gDNA that came from T cells, B-cell-depleted T cells, or PBMCs.

Profiled with immunoSEQ multiplex PCR; TCRdb holds only in-frame clones, not every one. Of roughly 180,000 clones in the sample, roughly 80% were seen once. The CDR3 extends over 15 amino acids. The V and J ends lost 4 bases and 1 base, in that order; junction bases with no gene match: 3. CDR1 LNHDA and CDR2 SQIVND come from the germline V gene (reference sequence). V gene TRBV19 combines with J gene TRBJ2-2; 7 bases align to TRBD1. Input material: peripheral blood. The TCR originated in a man aged 55 to 70 with active or convalescent COVID-19. This CDR3 reads CASSKGTENTGELFF. The CDR3 nucleotides read TGTGCCAGTAGTAAAGGGACAGAGAACACCGGGGAGCTGTTTTTT.